This T cell receptor beta chain is drawn from a study of cytomegalovirus exposure and HLA in healthy donors. General observations from the study: As a later analysis showed, a missense DCLRE1C variant was linked to trimming of TCR beta V- and J-genes. The authors reported that TCR beta sequences could predict HLA-A and HLA-B alleles. These predictions were accurate for most subjects in the first cohort. Some V segments could not be told apart, so they were left out, TRBV6-2 and TRBV6-3 among them. High sensitivity and specificity were reportedly achieved when the classifier diagnosed cytomegalovirus status.

About this clone itself: No antigen is known for it.

A multiplex PCR was run with 60 Vbeta primers and 13 Jbeta primers. The assay was immunoSEQ multiplex PCR, and TCRdb's table has in-frame clones only and misses some. The sample carries roughly 100,000 clones, more than 80% recorded once. Trimming shortened V by 2 bases and J by 3 bases, and 11 bases separated the two germline ends. The CDR3 spans 14 residues. In germline, CDR1 is MNHEY, CDR2 SVGAGI. The sequenced sample consisted of PBMCs. This sequence joins TRBV6-5 and TRBJ2-7, with TRBD2 as a possible D gene (6 bases). The receptor was derived from a man aged 18 to 30 in good health and CMV-seronegative. Written as DNA, the CDR3 is TGTGCCAGCAGTTACGGGGGACTTTACTACGAGCAGTACTTC. Protein product: CASSYGGLYYEQYF.